This TCR beta chain was found in a study of molecular identifiers for immune sequencing clone quantification. Study-wide context: Replicates split RNA from roughly 21,000 or 96,000 naive CD8 cells five ways, and the researchers sequenced four portions.

Generation of bulk TCR libraries relied on previously described methods and listed TCR primers. MiXCR, run by TCRdb on the PCR reads, gives a single entry per CDR3 protein. Here the sample spans around 470,000 distinct CDR3 sequences, around 25% being singletons. Trimming shortened V by 0 bases and J by 1 base, and 11 bases separated the two germline ends. Germline CDR1 SGHRS, CDR2 YFSETQ. The CDR3 length is 16 residues. The chain joins TRBV5-1 to TRBJ2-1; D perhaps matches TRBD1 (5 bases). Specimen: naive CD8+ T cells from blood, with Jurkat cell RNA spiked in. Specified subset: FACS-sorted CD8+CD4-CCR7+CD45RA+ naive T cells. This receptor was obtained from a human donor in good health. Some libraries in this study had Jurkat cell RNA spiked in. The CDR3 nucleotides are TGCGCCAGCAGCTTGGTAGGGGTAGGTTCCTACAATGAGCAGTTCTTC. Protein product: CASSLVGVGSYNEQFF.